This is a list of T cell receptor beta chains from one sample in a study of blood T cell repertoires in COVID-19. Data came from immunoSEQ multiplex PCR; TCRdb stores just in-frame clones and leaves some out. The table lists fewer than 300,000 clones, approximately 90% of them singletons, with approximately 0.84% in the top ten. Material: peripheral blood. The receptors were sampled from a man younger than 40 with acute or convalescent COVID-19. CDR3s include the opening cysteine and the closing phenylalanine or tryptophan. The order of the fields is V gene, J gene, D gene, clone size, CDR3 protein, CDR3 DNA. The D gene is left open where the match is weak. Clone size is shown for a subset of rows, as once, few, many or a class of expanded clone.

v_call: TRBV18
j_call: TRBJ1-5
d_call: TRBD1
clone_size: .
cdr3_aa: CASSQDRGANQPQHF
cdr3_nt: TGTGCCAGCTCTCAAGACAGGGGCGCCAATCAGCCCCAGCATTTT

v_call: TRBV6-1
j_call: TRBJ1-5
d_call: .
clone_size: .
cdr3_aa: CASSEGNRDQPQHF
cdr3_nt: TGTGCCAGCAGTGAGGGGAACAGGGACCAGCCCCAGCATTTT

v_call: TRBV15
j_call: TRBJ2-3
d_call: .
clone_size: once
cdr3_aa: CATSRGLAVADTQYF
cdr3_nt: TGTGCCACCAGCAGAGGGCTAGCTGTCGCAGATACGCAGTATTTT

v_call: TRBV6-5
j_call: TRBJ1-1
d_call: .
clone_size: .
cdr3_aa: CASSYSLWQFEAFF
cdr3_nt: TGTGCCAGCAGTTACTCCCTGTGGCAGTTTGAAGCTTTCTTT

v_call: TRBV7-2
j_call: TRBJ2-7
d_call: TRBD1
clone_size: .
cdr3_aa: CASSYRDRDYEQYF
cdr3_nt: TGTGCCAGCAGTTACCGGGACAGAGACTACGAGCAGTACTTC

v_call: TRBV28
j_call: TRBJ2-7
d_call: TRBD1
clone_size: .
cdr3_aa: CASSLWDRGGEQYF
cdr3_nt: TGTGCCAGCAGTTTGTGGGACAGGGGAGGCGAGCAGTACTTC

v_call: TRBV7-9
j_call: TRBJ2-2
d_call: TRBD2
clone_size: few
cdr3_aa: CASSPGLAGGTGELFF
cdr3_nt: TGTGCCAGCAGCCCGGGACTAGCGGGGGGCACCGGGGAGCTGTTTTTT

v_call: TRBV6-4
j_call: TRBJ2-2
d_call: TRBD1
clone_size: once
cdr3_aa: CASNRDREDRELFF
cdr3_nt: TGTGCCAGCAATAGGGACAGAGAGGACCGGGAGCTGTTTTTT

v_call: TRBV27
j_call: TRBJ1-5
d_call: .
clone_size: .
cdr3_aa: CASTLDLRSNQPQHF
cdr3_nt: TGTGCCAGCACCCTTGATCTCAGGAGCAATCAGCCCCAGCATTTT

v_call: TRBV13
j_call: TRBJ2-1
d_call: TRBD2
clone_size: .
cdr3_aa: CASSLKGLAEFF
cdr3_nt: TGTGCCAGCAGCTTAAAGGGTCTAGCGGAGTTCTTC

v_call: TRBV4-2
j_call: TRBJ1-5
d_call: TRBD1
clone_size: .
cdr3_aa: CASSQSQGDQPQHF
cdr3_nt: TGTGCCAGCAGCCAGTCCCAGGGGGATCAGCCCCAGCATTTT

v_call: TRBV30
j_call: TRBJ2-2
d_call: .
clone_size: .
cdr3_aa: CAWSPVVTTGELFF
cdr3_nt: TGTGCCTGGAGTCCTGTAGTCACCACCGGGGAGCTGTTTTTT

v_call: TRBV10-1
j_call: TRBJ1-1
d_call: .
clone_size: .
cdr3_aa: CASSENPKVSTEAFF
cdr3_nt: TGCGCCAGCAGTGAGAATCCGAAAGTGAGCACTGAAGCTTTCTTT

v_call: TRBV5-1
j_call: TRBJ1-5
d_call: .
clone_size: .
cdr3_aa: CASSADGQINQPQHF
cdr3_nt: TGCGCCAGCAGCGCGGACGGACAAATCAATCAGCCCCAGCATTTT

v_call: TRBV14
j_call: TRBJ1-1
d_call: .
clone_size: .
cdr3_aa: CASSQPGAATTEAFF
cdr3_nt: TGTGCCAGCAGTCAACCTGGGGCGGCGACCACTGAAGCTTTCTTT

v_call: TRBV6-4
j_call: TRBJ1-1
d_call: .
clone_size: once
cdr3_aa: CASSSKQGTEAFF
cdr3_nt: TGTGCCAGCAGTTCGAAACAGGGAACTGAAGCTTTCTTT

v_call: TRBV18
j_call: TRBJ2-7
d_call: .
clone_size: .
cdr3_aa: CASSPVTSYEQYF
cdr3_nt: TGTGCCAGCTCACCAGTTACATCTTACGAGCAGTACTTC

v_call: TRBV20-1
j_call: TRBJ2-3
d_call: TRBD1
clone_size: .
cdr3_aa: CSASVDRGLSTDTQYF
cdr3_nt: TGCAGTGCTAGTGTTGACAGGGGGCTGAGCACAGATACGCAGTATTTT

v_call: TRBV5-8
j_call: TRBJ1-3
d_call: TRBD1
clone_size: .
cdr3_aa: CASSSTGYGNTIYF
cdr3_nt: TGTGCCAGCAGCTCGACAGGGTACGGAAACACCATATATTTT

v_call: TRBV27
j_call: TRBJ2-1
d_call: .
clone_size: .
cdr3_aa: CASSFSGEGYNEQFF
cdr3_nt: TGTGCCAGCAGTTTTTCAGGCGAGGGCTACAATGAGCAGTTCTTC

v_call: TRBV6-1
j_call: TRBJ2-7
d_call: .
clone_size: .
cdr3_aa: CAGSEPFYLVSYEQYF
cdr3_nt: TGTGCCGGCAGTGAACCCTTCTATCTAGTTTCTTACGAGCAGTACTTC

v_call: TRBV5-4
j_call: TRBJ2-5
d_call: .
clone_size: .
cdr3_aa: CASSPTDRLQETQYF
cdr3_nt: TGTGCCAGCAGCCCAACCGACAGACTCCAAGAGACCCAGTACTTC

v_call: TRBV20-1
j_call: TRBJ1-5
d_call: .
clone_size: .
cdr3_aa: CSASKGVQSNQPQHF
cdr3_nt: TGCAGTGCTAGTAAAGGGGTCCAAAGCAATCAGCCCCAGCATTTT

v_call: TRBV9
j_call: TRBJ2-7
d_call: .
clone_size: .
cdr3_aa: CASSPQERAAYEQYF
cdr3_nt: TGTGCCAGCAGCCCTCAGGAGCGGGCCGCCTACGAGCAGTACTTC

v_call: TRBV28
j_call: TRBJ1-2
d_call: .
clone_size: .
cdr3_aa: CASSLPQNYGYTF
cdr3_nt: TGTGCCAGCAGTCTCCCACAGAACTATGGCTACACCTTC

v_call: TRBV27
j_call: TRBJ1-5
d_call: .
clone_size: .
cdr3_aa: CASQPYRDLGNQPQHF
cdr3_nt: TGTGCCAGCCAACCCTACAGGGATCTGGGCAATCAGCCCCAGCATTTT

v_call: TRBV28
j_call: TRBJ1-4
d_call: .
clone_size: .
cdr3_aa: CASSPDRKLFF
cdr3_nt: TGTGCCAGCAGTCCAGACAGAAAACTGTTTTTT

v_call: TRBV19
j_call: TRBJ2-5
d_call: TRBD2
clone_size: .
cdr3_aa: CASINGRQQETQYF
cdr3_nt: TGTGCCAGTATCAACGGGAGGCAGCAAGAGACCCAGTACTTC

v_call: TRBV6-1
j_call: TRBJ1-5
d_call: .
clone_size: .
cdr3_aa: CASSELVYFSNQPQHF
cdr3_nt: TGTGCCAGCAGTGAATTGGTATACTTTAGCAATCAGCCCCAGCATTTT

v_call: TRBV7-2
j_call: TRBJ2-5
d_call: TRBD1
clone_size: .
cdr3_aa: CASSFGRGRETQYF
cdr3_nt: TGTGCCAGCAGCTTCGGCAGGGGGCGCGAGACCCAGTACTTC

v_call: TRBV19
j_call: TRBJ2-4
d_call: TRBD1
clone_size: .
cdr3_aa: CASRTGGAGKNIQYF
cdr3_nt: TGTGCCTCCCGAACAGGGGGCGCTGGAAAAAACATTCAGTACTTC

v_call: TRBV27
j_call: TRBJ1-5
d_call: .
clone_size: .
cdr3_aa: CASSLRRQGTSNQPQHF
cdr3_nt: TGTGCCAGCAGTTTGCGCCGCCAGGGTACTAGCAATCAGCCCCAGCATTTT

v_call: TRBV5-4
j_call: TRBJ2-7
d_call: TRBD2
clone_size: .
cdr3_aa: CASSEGLAGGYGQYF
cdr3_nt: TGTGCCAGCAGCGAAGGACTAGCGGGGGGGTACGGGCAGTACTTC

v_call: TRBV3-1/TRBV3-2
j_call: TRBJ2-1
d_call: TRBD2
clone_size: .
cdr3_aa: CASSWTSGRSGNEQFF
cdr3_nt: TGTGCCAGCAGTTGGACTAGCGGGAGGTCCGGCAATGAGCAGTTCTTC

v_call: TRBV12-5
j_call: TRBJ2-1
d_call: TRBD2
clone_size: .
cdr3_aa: CASRWGGNEQFF
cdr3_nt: TGTGCTAGTCGGTGGGGGGGCAATGAGCAGTTCTTC

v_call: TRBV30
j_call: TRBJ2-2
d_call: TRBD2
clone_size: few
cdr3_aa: CAWTPTSGRGTGELFF
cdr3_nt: TGTGCCTGGACCCCGACTAGCGGGAGGGGCACCGGGGAGCTGTTTTTT

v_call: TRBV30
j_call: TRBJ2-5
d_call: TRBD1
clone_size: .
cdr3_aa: CAWSVGTGIQETQYF
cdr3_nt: TGTGCCTGGAGTGTCGGGACAGGGATCCAAGAGACCCAGTACTTC

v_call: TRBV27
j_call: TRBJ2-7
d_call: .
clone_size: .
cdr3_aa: CASRSTTPGEQYF
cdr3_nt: TGTGCCAGCAGGTCCACTACTCCGGGCGAGCAGTACTTC

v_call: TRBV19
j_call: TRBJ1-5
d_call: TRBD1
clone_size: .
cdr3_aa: CASSTRDREYQPQHF
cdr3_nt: TGTGCCAGTAGTACCAGGGACAGGGAGTATCAGCCCCAGCATTTT

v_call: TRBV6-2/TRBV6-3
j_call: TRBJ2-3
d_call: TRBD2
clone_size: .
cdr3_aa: CASSFTSGGTDTQYF
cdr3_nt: TGTGCCAGCAGTTTTACTAGCGGGGGCACAGATACGCAGTATTTT

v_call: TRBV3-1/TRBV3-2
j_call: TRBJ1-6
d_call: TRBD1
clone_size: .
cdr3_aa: CASSSPRQGNSPLHF
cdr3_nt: TGTGCCAGCAGCTCCCCCCGACAGGGTAATTCACCCCTCCACTTT

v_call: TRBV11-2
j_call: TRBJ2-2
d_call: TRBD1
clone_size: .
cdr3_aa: CASSSTTGAGELFF
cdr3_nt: TGTGCCAGCAGCTCTACGACAGGGGCCGGGGAGCTGTTTTTT

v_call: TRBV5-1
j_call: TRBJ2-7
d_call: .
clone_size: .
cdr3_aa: CASSLAPGGDLYEQYF
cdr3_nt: TGCGCCAGCAGCTTGGCCCCCGGCGGGGACCTCTACGAGCAGTACTTC

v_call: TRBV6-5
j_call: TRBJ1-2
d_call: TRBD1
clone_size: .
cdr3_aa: CASSTRQGVNYGYTF
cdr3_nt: TGTGCCAGCAGTACCCGACAGGGCGTAAACTATGGCTACACCTTC

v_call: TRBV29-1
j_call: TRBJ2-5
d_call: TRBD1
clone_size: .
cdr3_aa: CSVERQGRETQYF
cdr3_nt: TGCAGCGTTGAACGACAGGGGCGAGAGACCCAGTACTTC

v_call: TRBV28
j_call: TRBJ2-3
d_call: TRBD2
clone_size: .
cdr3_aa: CASIAGGPGGTDTQYF
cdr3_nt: TGTGCCAGCATTGCGGGAGGGCCCGGAGGCACAGATACGCAGTATTTT

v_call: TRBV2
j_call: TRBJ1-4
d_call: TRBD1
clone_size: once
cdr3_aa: CASSGQGTTNEKLFF
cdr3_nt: TGTGCCAGCTCAGGACAGGGTACAACTAATGAAAAACTGTTTTTT

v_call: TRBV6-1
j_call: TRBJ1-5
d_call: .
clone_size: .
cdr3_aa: CASSELWLGQPQHF
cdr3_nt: TGTGCCAGCAGTGAATTGTGGCTAGGTCAGCCCCAGCATTTT

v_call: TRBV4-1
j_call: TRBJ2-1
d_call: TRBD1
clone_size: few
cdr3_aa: CASSKTRGQGKNEQFF
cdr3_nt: TGCGCCAGCAGCAAGACCCGGGGACAGGGTAAGAATGAGCAGTTCTTC

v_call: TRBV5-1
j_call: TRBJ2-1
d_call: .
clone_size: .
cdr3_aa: CASSLGSGYNEQFF
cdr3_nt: TGCGCCAGCAGCTTGGGCTCGGGATACAATGAGCAGTTCTTC

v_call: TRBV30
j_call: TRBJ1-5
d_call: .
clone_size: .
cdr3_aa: CAWSPYSNQPQHF
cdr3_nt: TGTGCCTGGAGTCCCTATAGCAATCAGCCCCAGCATTTT

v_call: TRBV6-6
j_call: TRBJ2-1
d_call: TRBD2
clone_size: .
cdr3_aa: CASSYGTSGGAGEQFF
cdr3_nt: TGTGCCAGCAGTTACGGTACTAGCGGGGGGGCCGGTGAGCAGTTCTTC

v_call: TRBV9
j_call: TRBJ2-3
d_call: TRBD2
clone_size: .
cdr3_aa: CASSVATSGVTDTQYF
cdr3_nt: TGTGCCAGCAGCGTAGCTACCAGCGGGGTAACAGATACGCAGTATTTT

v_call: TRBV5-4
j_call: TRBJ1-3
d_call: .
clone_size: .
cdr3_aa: CATTSGGTLSGNTIYF
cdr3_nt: TGTGCCACGACCTCCGGCGGTACCTTATCTGGAAACACCATATATTTT

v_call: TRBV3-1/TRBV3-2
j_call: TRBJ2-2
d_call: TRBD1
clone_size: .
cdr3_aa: CASSRGRQGTGELFF
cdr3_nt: TGTGCCAGCAGCCGGGGAAGACAGGGCACCGGGGAGCTGTTTTTT

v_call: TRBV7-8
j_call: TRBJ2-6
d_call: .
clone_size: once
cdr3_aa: CASSLFSGANVLTF
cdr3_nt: TGTGCCAGCAGTCTGTTCTCTGGGGCCAACGTCCTGACTTTC